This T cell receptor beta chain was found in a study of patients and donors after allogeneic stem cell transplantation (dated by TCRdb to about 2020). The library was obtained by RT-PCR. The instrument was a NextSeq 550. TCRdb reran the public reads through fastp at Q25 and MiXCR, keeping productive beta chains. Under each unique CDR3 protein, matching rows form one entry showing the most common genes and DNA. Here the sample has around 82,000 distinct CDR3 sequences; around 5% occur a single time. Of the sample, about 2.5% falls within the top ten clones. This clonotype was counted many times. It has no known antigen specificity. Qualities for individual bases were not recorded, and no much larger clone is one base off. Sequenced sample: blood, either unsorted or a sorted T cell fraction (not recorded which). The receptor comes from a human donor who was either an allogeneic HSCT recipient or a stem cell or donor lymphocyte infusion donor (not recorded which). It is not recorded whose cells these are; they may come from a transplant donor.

The CDR3 region reads CASSPRGDNTEAFF. The DNA reads TGTGCCAGCAGCCCGAGGGGCGATAACACTGAAGCTTTCTTT. The sequence is built from TRBV3-1 and TRBJ1-1, with a tentative D gene TRBD1 over 5 matching bases. The CDR3, from cysteine to phenylalanine, totals 14 residues. The read is trimmed to its CDR3 DNA, 42 bases read in frame from base 1. At the junction V is shortened by 4 bases and J by 2 bases, with 11 bases in between. Based on the germline V gene (reference sequence), the CDR1 and CDR2 sequences are LGHDT and YNNKEL. The full variable domain, with segments outside the CDR3 supplied by the reference TRBV3-1 and TRBJ1-1 proteins, appears as DTAVSQTPKYLVTQMGNDKSIKCEQNLGHDTMYWYKQDSKKFLKIMFSYNNKELIINETVPNRFSPKSPDKAHLNLHINSLELGDSAVYFCASSPRGDNTEAFFGQGTRLTVV.